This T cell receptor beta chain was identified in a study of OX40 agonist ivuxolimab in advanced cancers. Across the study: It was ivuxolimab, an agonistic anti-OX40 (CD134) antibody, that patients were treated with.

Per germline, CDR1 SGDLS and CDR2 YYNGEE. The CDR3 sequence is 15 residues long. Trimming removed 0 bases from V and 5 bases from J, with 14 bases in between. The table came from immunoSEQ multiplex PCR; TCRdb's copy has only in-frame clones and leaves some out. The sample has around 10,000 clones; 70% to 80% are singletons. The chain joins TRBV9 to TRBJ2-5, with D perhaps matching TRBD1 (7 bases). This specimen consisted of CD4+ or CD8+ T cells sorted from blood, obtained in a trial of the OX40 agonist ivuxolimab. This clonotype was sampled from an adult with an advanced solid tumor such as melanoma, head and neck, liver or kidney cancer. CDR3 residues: CASSVVPTGRETQYF. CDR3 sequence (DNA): TGTGCCAGCAGCGTAGTCCCGACAGGGAGGGAGACCCAGTACTTC.